This entry lists 8 T cell receptor beta chains sequenced from one sample in a study of blood T cell repertoires in COVID-19. The repertoire was sequenced with immunoSEQ multiplex PCR; TCRdb's copy has only in-frame clones and lacks some. Here the sample spans about 54,000 clones, roughly 85% being singletons. The specimen sequenced was peripheral blood. Source of these receptors: a human donor in a cohort sampled during active or convalescent COVID-19.

This clone was recorded only once. The chain recombines TRBV29-1 with TRBJ1-2; 10 bases align to TRBD1. The germline V gene encodes CDR1 SQVTM and CDR2 ANQGSEA. The CDR3 has 11 residues. Losses at the gene ends were 6 bases for V and 8 bases for J; bases not matched to a gene: 3. The CDR3 coding sequence is TGCAGCGTAAGGGACAGGGGCGGCTACACCTTC. Its protein is CSVRDRGGYTF.

This clone was observed a handful of times. The rearrangement links TRBV9 to TRBJ2-1, with a weak D call TRBD2 (7 bases). Germline V CDR1 and CDR2: SGDLS, YYNGEE. This CDR3 is 17 amino acids long. Trimming took 1 base from V and 6 from J, leaving 20 bases between them. CDR3 in amino acids: CASSVSGGGGHVNEQFF. The CDR3 DNA sequence: TGTGCCAGCAGCGTAAGTGGTGGGGGGGGACACGTCAATGAGCAGTTCTTC.

This clone was counted only a few times. V is TRBV19 and J is TRBJ1-2; 10 positions agree with TRBD1. Germline loops: CDR1 LNHDA, CDR2 SQIVND (reference sequence). The V and J ends lost 4 bases and 4 bases, in that order; junction bases with no gene match: 6. The CDR3 runs 15 residues. In DNA, the CDR3 is TGTGCCAGTAGTAGGGGGGACAGGGGCATCTATGGCTACACCTTC. Translation gives CASSRGDRGIYGYTF.

J is TRBJ2-6 and V is TRBV7-3, with D tentatively TRBD2 (6 bases). Trimming took off 5 bases at V and 4 bases at J, with 12 bases between the two ends. The germline V gene encodes CDR1 SGHTA and CDR2 FQGTGA. CDR3 length: 15 residues. CDR3 protein: CASSPEGLGANVLTF. The CDR3 nucleotides read TGTGCCAGCAGCCCGGAGGGGCTCGGGGCCAACGTCCTGACTTTC.

This clone was picked up one time. V usage is TRBV21-1 and J usage is TRBJ2-1; the D segment call TRBD2 is taken from the table without a DNA check. TRBV21-1 counts as a pseudogene. This CDR3 is 15 amino acids long. The CDR3 reads CASSNTGTSMHEQFF. The CDR3 nucleotides are TGTGCCAGCAGCAACACCGGGACTAGCATGCATGAGCAGTTCTTC.

The chain recombines TRBV12-5 with TRBJ2-1; tentative D call: TRBD2 (5 bases). CDR1 is LGHNT, CDR2 FRNRAP, per germline. V shed 4 bases and J shed 4 bases, with 11 bases lying between them. CDR3 size: 14 residues. The CDR3 sequence is CASGSPGLYNEQFF. CDR3 bases: TGTGCTAGTGGTTCCCCCGGACTGTACAATGAGCAGTTCTTC. Looking up the rest from reference TRBV12-5 and TRBJ2-1 gives the full variable domain: DARVTQTPRHKVTEMGQEVTMRCQPILGHNTVFWYRQTMMQGLELLAYFRNRAPLDDSGMPKDRFSAEMPDATLATLKIQPSEPRDSAVYFCASGSPGLYNEQFFGPGTRLTVL.

This chain joins TRBV11-2 and TRBJ2-5; the D gene is possibly TRBD2 (6 bases). This CDR3 has 13 residues. Germline CDR1 SGHAT, CDR2 FQNNGV. V lost 3 bases and J 3 bases, leaving 8 bases between the germline ends. The CDR3 DNA sequence: TGTGCCAGCAGCTTCAGACTAGAAGAGACCCAGTACTTC. It translates to CASSFRLEETQYF. Full variable domain (missing parts from reference TRBV11-2 and TRBJ2-5): EAGVAQSPRYKIIEKRQSVAFWCNPISGHATLYWYQQILGQGPKLLIQFQNNGVVDDSQLPKDRFSAERLKGVDSTLKIQPAKLEDSAVYLCASSFRLEETQYFGPGTRLLVL.

The CDR3 DNA sequence: TGTGCCAGCATCCCCACCGGGACAGCCCTGAGGAATGAGCAGTTCTTC. This translates into CASIPTGTALRNEQFF. This chain links TRBV28 with TRBJ2-1; 7 nucleotides align to TRBD1. The CDR3 has 16 residues. V was pared by 7 bases and J by 7 bases, with 16 bases of the junction left unmatched. The germline V gene has CDR1 MDHEN and CDR2 SYDVKM.